Sequencing of this T cell receptor (beta chain) was carried out in a study of blood T cells in healthy people across ages. Whole-study findings and limits: PBMCs left unsorted prevented a conclusive naive versus antigen-experienced comparison. Percentage of naive T cells showed a strong correlation with TCR beta diversity. Versus aged donors, long-lived donors had higher diversity and more naive CD4+ cells.

Sample-barcoded 5' priming and a J-beta primer mix drove a second PCR of roughly 7 to 11 cycles. TCRdb independently ran MiXCR on the 5' RACE reads; one entry per CDR3 protein. The sample has about 1.5 million distinct CDR3 sequences; approximately 42% are singletons. Remarks on this clonotype: Its antigen is not known.

The sample was blood. The receptor comes from a woman between 18 and 29 years old in good health.

CDR3 loop: CASSQLQNYEQYF. CDR3 nucleotide sequence: TGTGCCAGCAGCCAACTACAGAACTACGAGCAGTACTTC. The chain carries TRBV3-1 and TRBJ2-7; unclear D gene. The CDR3 sequence is 13 residues long. V was cut by 2 bases and J by 3 bases, with 8 bases left in between. Looked up from germline, CDR1 is LGHDT and CDR2 is YNNKEL (reference sequence).